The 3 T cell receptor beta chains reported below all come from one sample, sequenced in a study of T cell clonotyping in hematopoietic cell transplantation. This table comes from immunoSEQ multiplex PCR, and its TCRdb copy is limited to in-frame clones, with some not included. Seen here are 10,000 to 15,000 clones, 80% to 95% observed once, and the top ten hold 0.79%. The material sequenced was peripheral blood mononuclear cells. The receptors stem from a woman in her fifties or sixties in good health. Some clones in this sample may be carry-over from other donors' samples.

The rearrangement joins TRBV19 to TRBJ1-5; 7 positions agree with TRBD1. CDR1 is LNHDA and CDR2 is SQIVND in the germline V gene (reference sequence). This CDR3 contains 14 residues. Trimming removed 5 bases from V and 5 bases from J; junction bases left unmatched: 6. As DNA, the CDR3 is TGTGCCAGTAGTCTTTGGACAGGAGATCAGCCCCAGCATTTT. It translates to CASSLWTGDQPQHF.

CDR3 amino acids: CASSPNVGGDTQYF. In DNA, the CDR3 is TGTGCCAGCAGCCCTAACGTCGGTGGAGATACGCAGTATTTT. The rearrangement uses TRBV7-3 and TRBJ2-3; the D is unclear. CDR3 length equals 14 residues. CDR1 is SGHTA, CDR2 FQGTGA, per germline. Deletions cut 5 bases from V and 5 bases from J, with 14 bases between.

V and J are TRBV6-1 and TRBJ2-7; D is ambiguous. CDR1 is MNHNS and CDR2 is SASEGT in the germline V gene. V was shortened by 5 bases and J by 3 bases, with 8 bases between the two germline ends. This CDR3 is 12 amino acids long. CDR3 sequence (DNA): TGTGCCAGCAGTTTACATGACTACGAGCAGTACTTC. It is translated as CASSLHDYEQYF.